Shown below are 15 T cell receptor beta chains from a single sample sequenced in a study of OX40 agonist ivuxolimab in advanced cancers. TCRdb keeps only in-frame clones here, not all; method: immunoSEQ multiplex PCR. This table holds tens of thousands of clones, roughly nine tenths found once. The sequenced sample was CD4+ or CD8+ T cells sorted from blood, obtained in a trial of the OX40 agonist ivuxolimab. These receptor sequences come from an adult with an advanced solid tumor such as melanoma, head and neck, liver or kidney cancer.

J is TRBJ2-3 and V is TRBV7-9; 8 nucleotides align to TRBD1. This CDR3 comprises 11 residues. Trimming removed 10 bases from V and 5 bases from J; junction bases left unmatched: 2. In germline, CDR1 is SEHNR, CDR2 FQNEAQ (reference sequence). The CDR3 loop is CAIDRGDTQYF. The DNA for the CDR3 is TGTGCCATTGACAGGGGAGATACGCAGTATTTT.

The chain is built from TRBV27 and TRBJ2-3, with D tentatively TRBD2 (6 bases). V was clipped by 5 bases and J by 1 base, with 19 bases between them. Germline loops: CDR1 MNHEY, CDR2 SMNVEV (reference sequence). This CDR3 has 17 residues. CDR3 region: CASSPVWEELGTDTQYF. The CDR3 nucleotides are TGTGCCAGCAGTCCCGTATGGGAGGAGCTGGGCACAGATACGCAGTATTTT.

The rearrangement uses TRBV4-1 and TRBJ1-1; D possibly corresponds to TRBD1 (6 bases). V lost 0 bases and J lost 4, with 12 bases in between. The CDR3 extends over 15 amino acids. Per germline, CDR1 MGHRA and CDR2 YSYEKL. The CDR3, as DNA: TGCGCCAGCAGCCAAGATCCAGGGGAAAGCACTGAAGCTTTCTTT. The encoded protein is CASSQDPGESTEAFF.

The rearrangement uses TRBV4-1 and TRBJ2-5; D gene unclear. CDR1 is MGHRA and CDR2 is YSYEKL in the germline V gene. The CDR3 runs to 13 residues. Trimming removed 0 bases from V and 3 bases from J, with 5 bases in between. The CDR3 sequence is CASSQENEETQYF. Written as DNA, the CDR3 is TGCGCCAGCAGCCAAGAAAATGAAGAGACCCAGTACTTC.

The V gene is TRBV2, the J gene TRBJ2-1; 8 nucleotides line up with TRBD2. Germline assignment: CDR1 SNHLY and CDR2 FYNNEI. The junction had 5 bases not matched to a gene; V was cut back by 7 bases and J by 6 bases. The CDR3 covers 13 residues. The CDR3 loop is CASMKRERNEQFF. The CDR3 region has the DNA TGTGCCAGCATGAAGCGGGAGCGCAATGAGCAGTTCTTC.

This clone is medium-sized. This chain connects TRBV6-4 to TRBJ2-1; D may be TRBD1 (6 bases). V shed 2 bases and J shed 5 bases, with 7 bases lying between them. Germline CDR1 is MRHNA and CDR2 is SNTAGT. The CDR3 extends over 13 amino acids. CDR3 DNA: TGTGCCAGCAGTGACACAGGGAACAATGAGCAGTTCTTC. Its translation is CASSDTGNNEQFF.

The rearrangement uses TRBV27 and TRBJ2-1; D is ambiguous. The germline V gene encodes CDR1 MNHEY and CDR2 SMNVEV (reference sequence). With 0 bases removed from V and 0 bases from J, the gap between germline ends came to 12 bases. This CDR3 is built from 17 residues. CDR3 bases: TGTGCCAGCAGTTTATCGGGGATGTATAGCTCCTACAATGAGCAGTTCTTC. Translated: CASSLSGMYSSYNEQFF.

The CDR3 is CASSLEISYEQYF. CDR3 bases: TGTGCCAGCAGCTTAGAAATCTCCTACGAGCAGTACTTC. V is TRBV7-2 and J is TRBJ2-7; D remains unclear. V gave up 1 base and J gave up 0 bases, with 4 bases separating them. The CDR3 contains 13 residues. Germline CDR1 SGHTA, CDR2 FQGNSA.

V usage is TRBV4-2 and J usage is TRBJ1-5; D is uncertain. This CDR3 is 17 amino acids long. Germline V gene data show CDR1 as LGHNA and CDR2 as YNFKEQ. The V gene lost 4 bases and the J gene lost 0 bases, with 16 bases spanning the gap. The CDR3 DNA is TGTGCCAGCAGCCTAGGCGAAGGATGGCGTAGCAATCAGCCCCAGCATTTT. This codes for CASSLGEGWRSNQPQHF.

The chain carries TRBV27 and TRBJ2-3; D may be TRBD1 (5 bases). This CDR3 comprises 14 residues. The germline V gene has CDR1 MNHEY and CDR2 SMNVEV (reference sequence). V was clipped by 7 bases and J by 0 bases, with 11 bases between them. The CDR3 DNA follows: TGTGCCAGCAAGGGGATGGTAAGCACAGATACGCAGTATTTT. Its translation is CASKGMVSTDTQYF.

Written as DNA, the CDR3 is TGTGCCAGCAGCCTAAGGACAGGGATGAGCAATCAGCCCCAGCATTTT. This sequence encodes CASSLRTGMSNQPQHF. V gene TRBV7-2 combines with J gene TRBJ1-5; 8 positions agree with TRBD1. CDR1 and CDR2 (germline): SGHTA, FQGNSA. V lost 5 bases to trimming and J lost 1 base; unmatched junction nucleotides: 7. The CDR3 is 16 amino acids.

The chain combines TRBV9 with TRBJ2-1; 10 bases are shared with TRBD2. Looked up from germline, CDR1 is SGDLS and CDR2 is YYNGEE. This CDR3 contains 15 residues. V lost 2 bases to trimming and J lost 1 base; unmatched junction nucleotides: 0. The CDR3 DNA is TGTGCCAGCAGCGTTAGCGGGGGGTCCTACAATGAGCAGTTCTTC. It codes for CASSVSGGSYNEQFF.

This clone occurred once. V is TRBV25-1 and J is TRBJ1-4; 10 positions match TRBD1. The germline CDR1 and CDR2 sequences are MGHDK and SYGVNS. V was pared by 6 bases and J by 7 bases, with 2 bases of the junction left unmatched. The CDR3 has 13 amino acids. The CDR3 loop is CASRRDRGEKLFF. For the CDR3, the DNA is TGTGCCAGCAGGCGGGACAGGGGTGAAAAACTGTTTTTT.

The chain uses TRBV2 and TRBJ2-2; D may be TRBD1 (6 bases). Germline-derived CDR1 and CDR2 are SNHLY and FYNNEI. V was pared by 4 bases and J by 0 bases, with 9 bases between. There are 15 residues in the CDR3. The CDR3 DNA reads TGTGCCAGCAGTGTAGGGACATCGAACACCGGGGAGCTGTTTTTT. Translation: CASSVGTSNTGELFF.

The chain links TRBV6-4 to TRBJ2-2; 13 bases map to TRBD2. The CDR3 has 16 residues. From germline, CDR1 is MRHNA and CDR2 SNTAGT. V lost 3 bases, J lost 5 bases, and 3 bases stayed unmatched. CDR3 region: CASSDGGLAGTGELFF. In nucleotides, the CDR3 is TGTGCCAGCAGTGATGGGGGACTAGCGGGAACCGGGGAGCTGTTTTTT.